This T cell receptor (beta chain) was captured in a study of CD8+ T cells in alopecia areata. At the level of the study: Patients in the treated group were given tofacitinib by mouth, 5 to 10 mg twice a day. Severity among treated patients was scored by the percentage of scalp area affected. The study, taken as a whole, reports: While patients received tofacitinib, many expanded lesional clones remained present in scalp and blood.

Looked up from germline, CDR1 is ENHRY and CDR2 is SYGVKD. This CDR3 has 16 residues. Unmatched junction bases numbered 8, after V lost 6 bases and J lost 6 bases. Treatment indicated: oral pan-JAK inhibitor, 5-10 mg twice daily. Extracted RNA was reverse transcribed, and the resulting cDNA served as sequencing template. Data came from immunoSEQ multiplex PCR; TCRdb stores just in-frame clones and leaves some out. The sample carries around 200,000 clones, 40% to 65% recorded once. Details on this clone: Its target is not known.

Specimen: CD8+ T cells sorted from blood, collected at week 24, from a patient treated with tofacitinib. The chain carries TRBV10-3 and TRBJ2-1; the match to TRBD2 covers 13 bases. This TCR was sampled from a human donor with alopecia areata. The CDR3 is CAIRLGTSGNPNEQFF. The CDR3 DNA follows: TGTGCCATCAGGCTCGGGACTAGCGGGAACCCCAATGAGCAGTTCTTC.